This entry is about one T cell receptor (beta chain). This specimen comes from a study of blood T cell repertoires in COVID-19. Study-wide background: Samples taken during acute and convalescent COVID-19 were collected in the United States, Italy and Spain. T cells, B-cell-depleted T cells, or PBMCs provided the cDNA or gDNA that served as material.

V was pared by 1 base and J by 4 bases, with 1 base of the junction left unmatched. The CDR3 covers 14 residues. Germline V gives CDR1 MDHEN, CDR2 SYDVKM. Original handling: Estimated nucleated cell counts came from reference gene primer amplification. Libraries were prepared by immunoSEQ multiplex PCR; TCRdb keeps only in-frame clonotypes and omits some of them. The D gene and trimming were derived from the DNA, and the V and J assignments and clone size from that table. The sample holds about 190,000 clones, roughly 90% seen once. The clonotype originates from a woman between 35 and 50 years old who had recovered from COVID-19. The V gene is TRBV28, the J gene TRBJ1-1; 9 bases fit TRBD1. What was sequenced was peripheral blood. Here the CDR3 reads CASSLLTGGTEAFF. The CDR3 coding sequence is TGTGCCAGCAGTTTATTGACAGGGGGCACTGAAGCTTTCTTT.